The sequence of this T cell receptor (beta chain) was determined in a study of naive and memory T cell subsets. Study results and caveats: Over 85% of naive TCR sequences appeared only once after error correction, unlike memory subsets.

The beta constant-region primer was an equimolar mix of two oligonucleotides covering TRBC1 and TRBC2. Four rounds of PCR amplified the ligated cDNA using nested alpha and beta constant-region primers plus SP2. A 12-nucleotide UMI and the SP2 primer were added to the cDNA 3' end by oligonucleotide ligation. TCRdb passed the UMI-ligation and nested PCR reads through MiXCR, listing each CDR3 protein once. The profile covers about 22,000 distinct CDR3 sequences, with around 8.8% appearing a single time and 22% taken by the ten largest. CDR3 length: 15 residues. Losses at the gene ends were 4 bases for V and 7 bases for J; bases not matched to a gene: 8. CMV status came from CD4+ T cell IFNgamma after overnight CMV lysate stimulation of fresh PBMCs. Four subsets defined by CD45RA and CD27 were sorted after CD3, CD4, CD8 and live/dead staining. In its sample, this clonotype was seen a few times. Its matching antigen is unknown.

The chain links TRBV12-3 or TRBV12-4 to TRBJ2-2, with 8 bases aligning to TRBD2. The receptor comes from a human donor in good health. Sequences were obtained from central memory CD8+ T cells from blood. CDR3 sequence: CASSSRREDLGELFF. The CDR3 DNA follows: TGTGCCAGCAGTTCTAGGCGGGAGGATCTCGGGGAGCTGTTTTTT.